This passage covers 24 T cell receptor delta chains from one sample sequenced in a study of γδ T cells in repeated Plasmodium falciparum infection. Gammadelta T cells were flow-sorted from PBMC into Vgamma9/Vdelta2+ and Vdelta2-negative populations for bulk analysis. TCRdb re-processed the multiplex PCR reads using CATT. Among approximately 50,000 delta-chain clones listed, approximately 2% were seen once. What was sequenced was gamma-delta T cells from blood. These receptors originate from a pool of human donors (malaria-infected and uninfected, not separated).

This clone was seen repeatedly, ten times or more. The protein recorded in TCRdb matches a much larger clone and deviates from this DNA's translation at residue 12, suggesting a read error; the protein here is obtained by translating the DNA. This chain uses TRDV2 with TRDJ1, with TRDD3 identical over 8 bases. No J segment appears in TCRdb, so it was assigned here by matching the sequence to germline. This CDR3 is built from 20 residues. The germline V gene has CDR1 GEAIGNYY and CDR2 EKD. V was pared by 4 bases and J by 0 bases, with 21 bases of the junction left unmatched. For the CDR3, the DNA is TGTGCCTGTGATGGAGTGCCCCCCTCTGGGGGACTCGACTACACCGATAAACTCATCTTT. This codes for CACDGVPPSGGLDYTDKLIF.

Details on this clone: A much more abundant neighbour one base away suggests this may be a read error. The V gene is TRDV1, but the J gene lacks a call; TRDD3, as called in the table, went unchecked against the DNA. Germline V gene data show CDR1 as TSWWSYY and CDR2 as QGS. CDR3 length: 18 amino acids. The chain's CDR3 is CALGDTSWGILNTDKLIF. For the CDR3, the DNA is TGTGCTCTTGGGGACACATCCTGGGGGATACTTAACACCGATAAGCTCATCTTT.

Note on this clone: The protein held in TCRdb is that of a much larger clone and does not match this DNA's translation at residue 11, likely because of a read error; the protein shown is translated from the DNA. The rearrangement links TRDV1 to TRDJ1; D uncertain. Matching the DNA to germline supplied the J gene, which TCRdb does not give. Germline V gene data show CDR1 as TSWWSYY and CDR2 as QGS. The CDR3 runs to 16 residues. V was pared by 0 bases and J by 2 bases, with 13 bases between. DNA for the CDR3: TGTGCTCTTGGGGAACTACCACTCACTTTGACCGATAAACTCATCTTT. It yields the protein CALGELPLTLTDKLIF.

Only a few counts were recorded for this clone. The protein held in TCRdb is that of a much larger clone and does not match this DNA's translation at residue 8, likely because of a read error; the protein shown is translated from the DNA. This chain links TRDV1 with TRDJ1; 10 bases agree with TRDD3. TCRdb does not report a J gene; here it was assigned by matching the DNA to germline references. The CDR3 spans 20 residues. V lost 0 bases to trimming and J lost 3 bases; unmatched junction nucleotides: 16. Looked up from germline, CDR1 is TSWWSYY and CDR2 is QGS. Written as DNA, the CDR3 is TGTGCTCTTGGGGAACTAACCAGTATCGTTGGGGGATACCACCCCGATAAACTCATCTTT. As protein: CALGELTSIVGGYHPDKLIF.

This clone occurred many times. The J gene is TRDJ1, the V gene TRDV1; TRDD3 aligns across 11 bases. The germline V gene encodes CDR1 TSWWSYY and CDR2 QGS. The CDR3 sequence is 21 residues long. V gave up 0 bases and J gave up 0 bases; unmatched junction bases: 15. The CDR3: CALGELSYLGDTPPYTDKLIF. The DNA for the CDR3 is TGTGCTCTTGGGGAACTCTCCTACCTGGGGGATACACCCCCGTACACCGATAAACTCATCTTT.

This clone was observed at least ten times. This likely traces to a read error, being one base from a far larger clone. The same CDR3 also results from other DNA sequences found in this sample. This chain links TRDV1 with TRDJ1; maybe TRDD2 (6 bases). The CDR3 is 23 amino acids. Deletions cut 4 bases from V and 5 bases from J, with 41 bases between. The V gene's germline CDR1 is TSWWSYY and CDR2 QGS. CDR3 protein: CALGVPSIPFHSTGGRAQDKLIF. The CDR3 nucleotides read TGTGCTCTTGGGGTTCCGTCTATTCCCTTCCACAGTACCGGGGGGCGAGCCCAGGATAAACTCATCTTT.

With regard to this clone: With only one base between it and a far larger clone, this is likely a read error. Additional DNA sequences in this sample encode the identical CDR3. J is TRDJ1 and V is TRDV3, with 13 bases aligning to TRDD3. Since TCRdb gives no J gene, matching the DNA to germline was used here to assign it. CDR1 is TVYSNPD, CDR2 GDNSRS, per germline (reference sequence). The CDR3 totals 18 residues. Losses at the gene ends were 2 bases for V and 1 base for J; bases not matched to a gene: 13. The CDR3 protein is CAFGFYWGIRLTTDKLIF. In DNA form, the CDR3 reads TGTGCCTTTGGATTCTACTGGGGGATACGCCTCACCACCGATAAACTCATCTTT.

Ten or more counts support this clone. The protein TCRdb lists belongs to a much larger clone and differs from this DNA's translation at residue 11, which points to a read error; the protein shown is made from the DNA. The chain employs TRDV2 and TRDJ1; 7 bases fit TRDD2. The J gene, left out of TCRdb, was set here by checking the DNA against germline. Per germline, CDR1 GEAIGNYY and CDR2 EKD. V shed 2 bases and J 0 bases; nucleotides not matched to a gene: 29. The CDR3 spans 23 residues. CDR3 residues: CACDMVGFLPDLPAGAYTDKLIF. The CDR3 DNA reads TGTGCCTGTGACATGGTCGGATTCCTCCCAGACCTTCCTGCTGGAGCGTACACCGATAAACTCATCTTT.

There are a few counts of this clone. A far bigger clonotype differs at one base, so this is likely a read error. The sample has other DNA sequences that encode this CDR3 too. V is TRAV38-2/DV8 and J is TRDJ1, with D perhaps matching TRDD3 (5 bases). V was pared by 6 bases and J by 7 bases, with 37 bases between. The CDR3 is 20 residues long. CDR1 TSESDYY and CDR2 QEAYKQQN come from the germline V gene. CDR3 residues: CAYIGSGSTPGRWWGLKLIF. The CDR3, as DNA: TGTGCTTATATAGGAAGCGGGAGTACTCCCGGCCGGTGGTGGGGCCTTAAACTCATCTTT.

This clone was seen a handful of times. It is likely a read error: a sequence one base away is far more abundant. This sample includes further DNA sequences coding for the same CDR3. The rearrangement links TRDV1 to TRDJ1, with 9 bases matching TRDD3. Here the J gene came from matching the DNA to germline, since TCRdb omits it. Germline V gene lookup returns CDR1 TSWWSYY and CDR2 QGS. Losses at the gene ends were 4 bases for V and 0 bases for J; bases not matched to a gene: 24. This CDR3 has 22 amino acids. The CDR3 bases are TGTGCTCTTGGGGGGACGTTTAAGGTTGCGCCAGTCTGGGGGATTTACACCGATAAACTCATCTTT. Its translation: CALGGTFKVAPVWGIYTDKLIF.

This clone appeared many times. CDR3 loop: CAADRRRGYTDKLIF. The CDR3 coding sequence is TGTGCAGCCGACCGACGTAGGGGGTACACCGATAAACTCATCTTT. The chain has TRAV29/DV5 and TRDJ1, with D maybe TRDD3 (5 bases). V gave up 5 bases and J gave up 0 bases, with 17 bases separating them. This CDR3 comprises 15 residues. Per the germline V gene, CDR1 is NSMFDY and CDR2 is ISSIKDK.

This clone showed up just a few times. TCRdb shows a much larger clone's protein in place of this DNA's translation, and the two differ at residue 7, likely through a read error; the protein shown is translated from the DNA. The genes are TRDV1 and TRDJ1, with 9 bases fitting TRDD3. TCRdb gives no J gene; it was assigned here by matching the DNA to germline. CDR3 size: 20 residues. The V segment lost 1 base and the J segment 8 bases; nucleotides outside the gene matches: 23. Germline V gives CDR1 TSWWSYY, CDR2 QGS. CDR3 amino acids: CALGEPPSFWGIKVVSKLIF. CDR3 nucleotides: TGTGCTCTTGGGGAACCACCGAGTTTTTGGGGGATAAAAGTTGTTTCGAAACTCATCTTT.

To note about this clone: A far larger clone is one base from this, pointing to a likely read error. This specimen includes other DNA sequences encoding the same CDR3. The V and J genes are TRDV3 and TRDJ1; D is undetermined. TCRdb records no J gene; here it was assigned by comparing the DNA to germline. CDR3 size: 14 residues. Per the germline V gene, CDR1 is TVYSNPD and CDR2 is GDNSRS (reference sequence). The V and J ends lost 1 base and 0 bases respectively, with 12 bases between them. CDR3 sequence reads: CAFTYPQYTDKLIF. The CDR3 coding sequence is TGTGCCTTTACATATCCCCAATACACCGATAAACTCATCTTT.

About this clone itself: TCRdb's entry gives the protein of a much larger clone, which mismatches this DNA's translation at residue 9, likely from a read error; the protein reported here is translated from the DNA. This chain's CDR3 is CACDTLQGTPYTDKLIF. CDR3 coding DNA: TGTGCCTGTGACACCCTCCAGGGGACACCTTACACCGATAAACTCATCTTT. The chain employs TRDV2 and TRDJ1; TRDD3 might be the D (5 bases). Here the J gene came from matching the DNA to germline, since TCRdb omits it. V was clipped by 0 bases and J by 0 bases, with 16 bases between them. The CDR3 extends over 17 amino acids. The V gene's germline CDR1 is GEAIGNYY and CDR2 EKD.

This clone appeared many times. The protein TCRdb gives is from a much larger clone and does not agree with this DNA's translation at residue 12, likely a read error; the protein shown here comes from the DNA. No J gene was called, and the V gene is TRDV1. Germline CDR1 and CDR2: TSWWSYY and QGS. CDR3 length: 14 amino acids. The CDR3 region has the DNA TGTGCTCTTGGGGTCCCAAATGTGCCGGATAAACCCATCTTT. It translates to CALGVPNVPDKPIF.

This clone was counted at least ten times. The translation of this DNA and the TCRdb protein of a much larger clone differ at residue 6, probably owing to a read error; the protein shown here is translated from the DNA. This chain links TRDV2 with TRDJ1; 8 bases line up with TRDD3. Germline loops: CDR1 GEAIGNYY, CDR2 EKD. V was pared by 3 bases and J by 1 base, with 6 bases of the junction left unmatched. This CDR3 region has 15 residues. The CDR3 is CACDPPGDSTDKLIF. Here the CDR3 DNA reads TGTGCCTGTGACCCACCGGGGGATAGCACCGATAAACTCATCTTT.

To note about this clone: A far larger clone is a single base away, which makes a read error likely. Other DNA sequences within the sample encode an identical CDR3. V gene TRDV1 combines with J gene TRDJ1; 12 positions agree with TRDD3. TCRdb gives no J gene; it was assigned here by matching the DNA to germline. CDR3 length: 25 residues. CDR1 and CDR2 from the germline V gene are TSWWSYY and QGS. The CDR3 is CALGEGPVRDLLGDTRGIYTDKLIF. CDR3 sequence (DNA): TGTGCCCTTGGGGAAGGCCCCGTTCGGGACTTACTGGGGGATACTAGGGGGATATACACCGATAAACTCATCTTT.

There are a few counts of this clone. The protein TCRdb gives is from a much larger clone and does not agree with this DNA's translation at residue 10, likely a read error; the protein shown here comes from the DNA. This rearrangement joins TRDV1 to TRDJ1; 13 nucleotides line up with TRDD3. No J segment appears in TCRdb, so it was assigned here by matching the sequence to germline. CDR3 length: 28 amino acids. The V gene's germline CDR1 is TSWWSYY and CDR2 QGS. V was clipped by 1 base and J by 1 base; unmatched bases: 36. CDR3 sequence reads: CALGEQNPSDPLLYWGIREGGSTDKLIF. CDR3 DNA sequence: TGTGCTCTTGGGGAACAGAACCCCTCAGACCCTCTTTTATACTGGGGGATACGCGAGGGAGGGAGCACCGATAAACTCATCTTT.

The sample holds many counts of this clone. The translation of this DNA and the TCRdb protein of a much larger clone differ at residue 9, probably owing to a read error; the protein shown here is translated from the DNA. The rearrangement joins TRDV1 to TRDJ1; 11 nucleotides match TRDD3. CDR3 length: 24 amino acids. The junction had 29 bases not matched to a gene; V was cut back by 5 bases and J by 0 bases. Germline CDR1 reads TSWWSYY; CDR2 reads QGS. This CDR3 is CALGHYIPAFDWGIVDLYTDKLIF. The CDR3 DNA sequence: TGTGCTCTTGGGCACTACATACCCGCTTTCGACTGGGGGATAGTGGACCTGTACACCGATAAACTCATCTTT.

This clone was observed a few times. This likely stems from a read error, as it lies one base from a far larger clone. The sample holds other DNA sequences that translate to the same CDR3. The chain has TRDV1 and TRDJ1; maybe TRDD2 (6 bases). The J gene, missing from TCRdb, was assigned here through DNA to germline matching. Trimming shortened V by 0 bases and J by 10 bases, and 21 bases separated the two germline ends. Germline CDR1 and CDR2: TSWWSYY and QGS. This CDR3 spans 16 amino acids. Here the CDR3 reads CALGELQPSPRVRLIF. The CDR3 region has the DNA TGTGCTCTTGGGGAACTCCAGCCTTCCCCTCGAGTTAGACTCATCTTT.

This clone was counted many times. The protein TCRdb gives is from a much larger clone and does not agree with this DNA's translation at residue 11, likely a read error; the protein shown here comes from the DNA. The rearrangement links TRDV1 to TRDJ1; the D is unclear. No J segment appears in TCRdb, so it was assigned here by matching the sequence to germline. This CDR3 contains 16 residues. The V end lost 0 bases, the J end lost 3 bases, and 14 bases lay between the germline ends. Germline V gene data show CDR1 as TSWWSYY and CDR2 as QGS. CDR3 loop: CALGELPLTLADKLIF. The CDR3 DNA is TGTGCTCTTGGGGAACTACCACTCACTTTGGCCGATAAACTCATCTTT.

This clone has at least ten counts. The protein TCRdb gives is from a much larger clone and does not agree with this DNA's translation at residue 9, likely a read error; the protein shown here comes from the DNA. CDR3 nucleotides: TGTGCCTGTGATCCCCTCGCGCCCAAGGCCGATAAACTCATCTTT. Amino acid sequence: CACDPLAPKADKLIF. The chain combines TRDV2 with TRDJ1, with D unclear. The J gene comes from matching the DNA to germline here; TCRdb lacks it. V shed 4 bases and J shed 3 bases, with 17 bases lying between them. The germline CDR1 and CDR2 sequences are GEAIGNYY and EKD. The CDR3 contains 15 residues.

Only a few counts were recorded for this clone. TCRdb has a much larger clone's protein, which differs at residue 5 from the translation of this DNA, likely because of a read error; what is shown is the protein translated from the DNA. This chain joins TRDV2 and TRDJ1, with 7 bases aligning to TRDD3. TCRdb does not report a J gene; here it was assigned by matching the DNA to germline references. The CDR3 runs 21 residues. The junction had 23 bases not matched to a gene; V was cut back by 2 bases and J by 0 bases. CDR1 GEAIGNYY and CDR2 EKD come from the germline V gene. This CDR3 reads CACDILRGGNASTLYTDKLIF. DNA of the CDR3: TGTGCCTGTGACATACTGCGTGGGGGAAACGCATCTACCCTGTACACCGATAAACTCATCTTT.

This clone was observed many times. The chain couples TRDV2 to TRDJ1; 9 bases line up with TRDD3. The J gene was missing in TCRdb and was found by matching the end of the DNA to germline. Per germline, CDR1 GEAIGNYY and CDR2 EKD. The CDR3 contains 19 residues. V gave up 0 bases and J gave up 0 bases; unmatched junction bases: 13. CDR3 protein: CACDTSRLGDPWYTDKLIF. For the CDR3, the DNA is TGTGCCTGTGACACCTCTAGACTGGGGGACCCCTGGTACACCGATAAACTCATCTTT.